This is a list of T cell receptor beta chains from one sample in a study of shared clonotypes between healthy human individuals. Profiling relied on immunoSEQ multiplex PCR, and the TCRdb table lists in-frame clones only, not all of them. This table has millions of clones, roughly 95% appearing once. Sequences were obtained from naive CD4+ T cells sorted from blood. These receptor sequences come from a man younger than 35 in good health. The CDR3 runs from the conserved cysteine through the conserved F or W. D genes are given only for firm matches. Only some rows state a clone size, as once, few, many or a class for expanded clones.

v_gene,d_gene,j_gene,abundance,CDR3nt,CDR3aa
TRBV10-1,-,TRBJ2-3,once,TGCGCCAGCAGAGGGAGCTACACAGATACGCAGTATTTT,CASRGSYTDTQYF
TRBV12-2,-,TRBJ1-1,-,TGTGCAAGTCGCTTAGGTCCAGACAGGAACACTGAAGCTTTCTTT,CASRLGPDRNTEAFF
TRBV18,-,TRBJ1-5,-,TGTGCCAGCTCACCATCTTGGAATCAGCCCCAGCATTTT,CASSPSWNQPQHF
TRBV11-2,TRBD1,TRBJ1-2,-,TGTGCCAGCAGCCAGTCCGCGACAGGGTACAACTATGGCTACACCTTC,CASSQSATGYNYGYTF
TRBV19,-,TRBJ2-6,-,TGTGCCAGCAAGATCTCTGGGGCCAACGTCCTGACTTTC,CASKISGANVLTF
TRBV15,-,TRBJ1-4,-,TGTGCCACCAGTTCCGGGACATTAGGTGAAAAACTGTTTTTT,CATSSGTLGEKLFF
TRBV30,TRBD1,TRBJ1-1,-,TGTGCCTGGAGTGTAGGGACAGGCACTGAAGCTTTCTTT,CAWSVGTGTEAFF
TRBV6-5,-,TRBJ2-7,-,TGTGCCAGCAGTTACTCGAGGGACACCAACTCCTACGAGCAGTACTTC,CASSYSRDTNSYEQYF
TRBV6-6,TRBD2,TRBJ2-7,once,TGTGCCAGCAGGTGGACTAGTGACTACTACGAGCAGTACTTC,CASRWTSDYYEQYF
TRBV6-6,TRBD1,TRBJ2-5,-,TGTGCCAGCAGCCGCACAGGGGGCGATGAGACCCAGTACTTC,CASSRTGGDETQYF
TRBV30,-,TRBJ1-1,-,TGTGCCTGGAGAGGAAGGGGGGACACTGAAGCTTTCTTT,CAWRGRGDTEAFF
TRBV10-3,-,TRBJ2-7,-,TGTGCCATCAGGTCAAGCGGCGGGACCACCTACGAGCAGTACTTC,CAIRSSGGTTYEQYF
TRBV6-5,-,TRBJ1-3,-,TGTGCCAGCAGTTACGACCGACCAAGAGCTGGAAACACCATATATTTT,CASSYDRPRAGNTIYF
TRBV5-1,-,TRBJ1-6,-,TGCGCCAGCAGTTGGATCGTGGATTCACCCCTCCACTTT,CASSWIVDSPLHF
TRBV5-1,-,TRBJ2-3,-,TGCGCCAGCAGCCAATCTGTCGGGGGCACAGATACGCAGTATTTT,CASSQSVGGTDTQYF
TRBV7-9,-,TRBJ1-2,-,TGTGCCAGCAGCTTAGAAAGGGGTGGTGATGGCTACACCTTC,CASSLERGGDGYTF
TRBV7-2,TRBD2,TRBJ2-5,-,TGTGCCAGCAGCTTACAAACTGGACTAGCGGGGTTTAAGGAGACCCAGTACTTC,CASSLQTGLAGFKETQYF
TRBV6-6,TRBD1,TRBJ2-7,-,TGTGCCAGCAGTTACCCGACAGGGACCAACTACGAGCAGTACTTC,CASSYPTGTNYEQYF
TRBV7-2,TRBD1,TRBJ2-2,-,TGTGCCAGCAGCATGGACAGGGACACCGGGGAGCTGTTTTTT,CASSMDRDTGELFF
TRBV5-1,TRBD1,TRBJ2-1,-,TGCGCCAGCAGCTTACGGACAGGAGACAATGAGCAGTTCTTC,CASSLRTGDNEQFF
TRBV6-1,-,TRBJ1-1,-,TGTGCCAGCAAAAGATCCCCTGAAGCTTTCTTT,CASKRSPEAFF
TRBV18,TRBD1,TRBJ2-2,-,TGTGCCAGCTCACCTGCGGGACAGGGGGCGACAACCGGGGAGCTGTTTTTT,CASSPAGQGATTGELFF
TRBV7-9,-,TRBJ2-7,-,TGTGCCAGCAGCTTAGCGGGGAAAGCCGAGCAGTACTTC,CASSLAGKAEQYF
TRBV5-1,-,TRBJ2-7,-,TGCGCCAGCAGCTTGGTCGAAAACCCGGGCGAGCAGTACTTC,CASSLVENPGEQYF
TRBV4-1,TRBD2,TRBJ2-1,-,TGCGCCAGCAGCCAAGTCCCTACCGGACTAGCCAAACTGCAGTTCTTC,CASSQVPTGLAKLQFF
TRBV6-5,-,TRBJ2-7,-,TGTGCCAGCAGTCCCCGTAGGGAGAGGGGGTACGAGCAGTACTTC,CASSPRRERGYEQYF
TRBV2,-,TRBJ1-2,-,TGTGCCAGCAGTGAAGCCCTAATCGAGTCAGGCTACACCTTC,CASSEALIESGYTF
TRBV6-1,-,TRBJ2-7,-,TGTGCCAGCAGAGGGCAGGCCTCCTACGAGCAGTACTTC,CASRGQASYEQYF
TRBV2,-,TRBJ1-6,-,TGTGCCAGCAGTATACCGGAGGGGGGACACGGCCATTCACCCCTCCACTTT,CASSIPEGGHGHSPLHF